Below, one T cell receptor (beta chain) is given with its context. This clonotype was recorded many times. What this receptor recognizes is not known. No per-base quality is available; no much larger clone lies one base away. The data were obtained in a study of T cells after yellow fever vaccination (dated by TCRdb to between 2017 and 2020). Some background on the complete study: The SMART-Seq v4 Ultra Low Input RNA kit was used to prepare libraries from fractions with low cell numbers. Blood was drawn at multiple timepoints before and after primary and secondary immunization, with bulk PBMC replicates and cell subsets isolated. Bulk TCR alpha and beta repertoires were sequenced longitudinally to track T-cell clones before and after primary and booster YFV17D yellow fever vaccination. The cohort comprised two healthy male donors, one aged 18 to 29 and one aged 30 to 39 years.

TCR cDNA was made using 5'RACE template switching, a step that added a universal primer site and unique molecular identifiers. Priming for cDNA synthesis came from both the TCR alpha and TCR beta constant segments. Library amplification used two PCR steps, and the second PCR step added sample barcodes and sequencing adapters. Sequencing of libraries was performed on Illumina HiSeq 2500 (2x100 bp) or NovaSeq (2x150 bp). The authors' pipeline ran thus. MIGEC handled demultiplexing of reads and collapsing into UMI consensus sequences, while MiXCR performed V(D)J alignment. Using edgeR on replicate PBMC samples, clonotypes were called vaccine-responding if FDR was below 0.01 and the log2 fold change was above 5 up to day 15. Bulk clonotypes were assigned CD4 or CD8 identity according to which sequenced CD4 or CD8 repertoire held them at higher abundance. Through fastp at Q25 and MiXCR, TCRdb rebuilt clones from the public reads, retaining in-frame beta chains. Rows are unified per CDR3 protein, each entry keeping the most common DNA and genes. TCRdb's processing, not the study's, gives the V and J calls here. The sample table shows under 300,000 distinct CDR3 sequences, and about 7% are seen once. The biggest ten clones account for roughly 0.9% of the sample.

CDR1 SGHTA and CDR2 FQGTGA were looked up in the germline V gene. After removal of 5 bases from V and 9 bases from J, the junction retains 7 bases not matched to a gene. From the cysteine through the phenylalanine, the CDR3 covers 13 amino acids. Just CDR3 DNA is preserved here, 39 bases in frame from base 1. The treatment or condition label for this specimen denotes: live attenuated yellow fever vaccine strain. A standard Ficoll-Paque protocol was used to isolate PBMCs from peripheral blood. Dynabeads CD4 and CD8 positive selection kits were used to isolate the CD4 and CD8 T-cell fractions. TriZol was used to extract RNA from bulk PBMCs, from CD4 and CD8 fractions, and from dextramer-positive and dextramer-negative fractions. General findings and caveats noted by the study authors: Most clones expanded after primary vaccination (around 96% of CD4 and approximately 86% of CD8) were re-detected after the booster, suggesting that broad memory maintenance occurred. A small share of clonotypes occurred in both CD4 and CD8 compartments, likely arising from convergent recombination. The secondary T-cell response was found to be weaker but faster than the primary response, with a peak reached on day 5 rather than on day 15. Computational filtering was needed because FACS-sorted repertoires could contain abundant contaminating clonotypes from the bulk population. Because only a couple of donors were included in the study, the extent to which the findings can be generalized is limited.

This clonotype was obtained from a man aged 30-40 years who received the YFV17D yellow fever vaccine. Specimen: CD4+ T cells sorted from PBMCs, collected 15 days after the yellow fever booster vaccination. The V gene is TRBV7-3 and the J gene is TRBJ2-1; TRBD1 agrees with 7 junctional bases. The nucleotides are TGTGCCAGCAGCGAAACAGGGGCGGGTGAGCAGTTCTTC. This is translated as CASSETGAGEQFF.